This T cell receptor (beta chain) comes out of a study of beta chain features in type 1 diabetes. This clone has just a few counts. Its antigen is unidentified. Every isolated RNA sample was fully reverse transcribed, so sequencing captured expressed TCRB transcripts. The repertoire was sequenced with immunoSEQ multiplex PCR; TCRdb's copy has only in-frame clones and lacks some. The sample records about 260,000 clones, 24% being singletons. General study results and limits: In every one of the four CD4+ subsets, TCRB CDR3s were moderately but significantly shorter in Type 1 diabetes patients.

What was sequenced was naive CD4+ T cells from blood. The sequence was obtained from a woman in her twenties or thirties with type 1 diabetes.

CDR3 nucleotides: TGTGCCAGTAGTTCCACTGGTGAGCAGTTCTTC. Protein: CASSSTGEQFF. V usage is TRBV19 and J usage is TRBJ2-1; D is unclear. CDR1 and CDR2 (germline): LNHDA, SQIVND (reference sequence). CDR3 length: 11 residues. Trimming left V 5 bases short and J 9 bases short, with 8 bases between.